This T cell receptor (beta chain) was profiled in a study of cytomegalovirus exposure and HLA in healthy donors. V lost 0 bases and J lost 1; bases outside the gene matches: 0. The CDR3 is 16 residues long. The germline gives CDR1 SGDLS, CDR2 YYNGEE. As regards this clone: Its specificity is not known.

Broader study findings: Despite most TCR sequences being rare, some public TCRs occurred in many donors.

Use of 60 Vbeta and 13 Jbeta primers characterized the PCR. Generated by immunoSEQ multiplex PCR, the TCRdb table keeps only in-frame clones and is missing some. The repertoire holds about 140,000 clones, with about 76% as singletons. The sample taken for sequencing was PBMCs. This TCR was recovered from a young man in good health and CMV-seronegative. The V gene is TRBV9, the J gene TRBJ2-7, with TRBD2 matching 14 bases. CDR3 sequence: CASSVGTSGGSYEQYF. The DNA of the CDR3 is TGTGCCAGCAGCGTAGGGACTAGCGGGGGGTCCTACGAGCAGTACTTC.